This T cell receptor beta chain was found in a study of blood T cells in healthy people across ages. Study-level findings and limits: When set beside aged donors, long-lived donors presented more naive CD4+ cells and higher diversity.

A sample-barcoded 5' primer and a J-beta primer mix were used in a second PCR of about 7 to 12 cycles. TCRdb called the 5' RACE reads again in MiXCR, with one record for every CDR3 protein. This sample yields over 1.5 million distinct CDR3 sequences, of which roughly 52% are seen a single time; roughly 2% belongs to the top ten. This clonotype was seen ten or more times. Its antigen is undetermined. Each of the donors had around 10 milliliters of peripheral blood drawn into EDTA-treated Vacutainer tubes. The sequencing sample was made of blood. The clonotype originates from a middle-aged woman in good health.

CDR3 residues: CASSPRGGDTDTQYF. DNA of the CDR3: TGTGCCAGCAGCCCACGCGGGGGGGACACAGATACGCAGTATTTT. This rearrangement joins TRBV6-6 to TRBJ2-3; 9 bases fit TRBD2. The CDR3 has 15 amino acids. V lost 6 bases to trimming and J lost 2 bases; unmatched junction nucleotides: 6. Germline V CDR1 and CDR2: MNHNY, SVGAGI (reference sequence).